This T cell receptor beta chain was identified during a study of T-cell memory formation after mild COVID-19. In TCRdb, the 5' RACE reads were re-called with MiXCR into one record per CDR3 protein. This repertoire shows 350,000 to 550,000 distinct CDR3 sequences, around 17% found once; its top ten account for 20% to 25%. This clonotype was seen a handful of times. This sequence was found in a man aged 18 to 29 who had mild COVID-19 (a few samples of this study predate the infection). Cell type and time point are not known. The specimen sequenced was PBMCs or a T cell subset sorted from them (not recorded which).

The chain's CDR3 is CASKAGGNQPQHF. DNA of the CDR3: TGTGCCAGCAAGGCAGGGGGGAATCAGCCCCAGCATTTT. The chain joins TRBV6-8 to TRBJ1-5; 7 bases align to TRBD1. CDR3 length: 13 residues. The germline CDR1 and CDR2 sequences are MNHGY and SAAAGT. With 7 bases clipped from V and 4 bases from J, the junction kept 4 bases outside the gene matches.